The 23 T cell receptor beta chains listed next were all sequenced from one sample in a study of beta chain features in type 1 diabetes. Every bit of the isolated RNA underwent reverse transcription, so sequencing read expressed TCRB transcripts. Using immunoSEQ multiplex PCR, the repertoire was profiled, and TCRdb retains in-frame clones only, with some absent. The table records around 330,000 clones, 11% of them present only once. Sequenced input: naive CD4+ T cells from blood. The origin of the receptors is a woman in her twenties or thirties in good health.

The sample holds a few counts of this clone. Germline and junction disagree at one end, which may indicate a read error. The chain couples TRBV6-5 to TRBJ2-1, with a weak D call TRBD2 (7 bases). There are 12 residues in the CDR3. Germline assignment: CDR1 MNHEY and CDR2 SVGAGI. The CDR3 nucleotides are TGTGCCAGCAGTTATTGGGAGGGACAATGGGTCTTC. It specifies CASSYWEGQWVF.

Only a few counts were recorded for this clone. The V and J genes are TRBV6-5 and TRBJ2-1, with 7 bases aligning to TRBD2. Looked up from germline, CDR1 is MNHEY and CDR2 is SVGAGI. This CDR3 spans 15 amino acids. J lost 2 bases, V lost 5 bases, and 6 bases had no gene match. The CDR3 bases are TGTGCCAGCAGTAGGAGCGGGACCACCTACAATGAGCAGTTCTTC. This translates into CASSRSGTTYNEQFF.

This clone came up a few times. The chain's CDR3 is CASSLDLALAGANVLTF. In nucleotides, the CDR3 is TGTGCCAGCAGCTTAGATCTGGCTCTAGCTGGGGCCAACGTCCTGACTTTC. The chain links TRBV11-2 to TRBJ2-6; D is unclear. This CDR3 region has 17 residues. The ends were cut back, 0 bases at V and 2 bases at J, with 11 bases in the middle. From germline, CDR1 is SGHAT and CDR2 FQNNGV.

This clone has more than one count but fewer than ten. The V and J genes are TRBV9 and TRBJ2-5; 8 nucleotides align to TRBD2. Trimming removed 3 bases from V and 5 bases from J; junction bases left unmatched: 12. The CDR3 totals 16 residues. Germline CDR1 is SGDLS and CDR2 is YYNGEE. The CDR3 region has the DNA TGTGCCAGCAGCGCCACAGCGGGAGTTGGGTGGGAGACCCAGTACTTC. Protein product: CASSATAGVGWETQYF. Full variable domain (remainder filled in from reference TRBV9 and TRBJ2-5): DSGVTQTPKHLITATGQRVTLRCSPRSGDLSVYWYQQSLDQGLQFLIQYYNGEERAKGNILERFSAQQFPDLHSELNLSSLELGDSALYFCASSATAGVGWETQYFGPGTRLLVL.

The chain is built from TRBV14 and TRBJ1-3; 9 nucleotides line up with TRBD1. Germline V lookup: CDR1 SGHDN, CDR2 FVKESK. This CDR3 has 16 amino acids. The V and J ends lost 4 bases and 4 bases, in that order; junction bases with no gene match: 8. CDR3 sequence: CASSPWGQGSGNTIYF. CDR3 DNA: TGTGCCAGCAGCCCGTGGGGACAGGGATCCGGAAACACCATATATTTT.

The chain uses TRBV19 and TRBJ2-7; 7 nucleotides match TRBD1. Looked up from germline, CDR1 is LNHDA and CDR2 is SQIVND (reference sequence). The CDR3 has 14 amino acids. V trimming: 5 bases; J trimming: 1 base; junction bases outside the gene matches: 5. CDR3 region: CASSPRTGSYEQYF. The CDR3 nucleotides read TGTGCCAGTAGTCCGCGGACAGGATCCTACGAGCAGTACTTC.

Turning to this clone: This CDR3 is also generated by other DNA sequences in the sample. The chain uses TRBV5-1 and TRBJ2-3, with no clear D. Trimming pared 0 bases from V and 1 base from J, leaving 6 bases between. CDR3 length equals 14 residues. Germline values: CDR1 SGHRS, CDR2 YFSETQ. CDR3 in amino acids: CASSLGGRTDTQYF. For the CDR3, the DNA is TGCGCCAGCAGCTTGGGCGGTCGCACAGATACGCAGTATTTT.

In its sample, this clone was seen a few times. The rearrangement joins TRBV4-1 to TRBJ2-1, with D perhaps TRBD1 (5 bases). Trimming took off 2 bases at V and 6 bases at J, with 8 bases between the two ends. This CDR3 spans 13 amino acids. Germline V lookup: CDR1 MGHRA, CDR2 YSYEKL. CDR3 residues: CASSQTGSNEQFF. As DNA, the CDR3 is TGCGCCAGCAGCCAAACAGGTTCCAATGAGCAGTTCTTC.

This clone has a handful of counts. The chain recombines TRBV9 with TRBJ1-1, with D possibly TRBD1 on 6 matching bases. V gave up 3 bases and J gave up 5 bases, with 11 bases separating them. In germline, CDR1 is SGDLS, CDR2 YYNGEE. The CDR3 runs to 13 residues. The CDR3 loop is CASSEGGITEAFF. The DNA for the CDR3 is TGTGCCAGCAGCGAGGGGGGGATAACTGAAGCTTTCTTT.

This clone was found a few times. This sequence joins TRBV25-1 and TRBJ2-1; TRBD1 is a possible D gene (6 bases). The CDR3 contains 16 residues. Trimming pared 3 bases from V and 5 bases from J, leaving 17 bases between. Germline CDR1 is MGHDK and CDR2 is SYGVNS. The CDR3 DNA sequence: TGTGCCAGCAGTGACTCCCCCGGGACACCGGACAATGAGCAGTTCTTC. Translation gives CASSDSPGTPDNEQFF. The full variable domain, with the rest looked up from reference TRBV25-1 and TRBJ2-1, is EADIYQTPRYLVIGTGKKITLECSQTMGHDKMYWYQQDPGMELHLIHYSYGVNSTEKGDLSSESTVSRIRTEHFPLTLESARPSHTSQYLCASSDSPGTPDNEQFFGPGTRLTVL.

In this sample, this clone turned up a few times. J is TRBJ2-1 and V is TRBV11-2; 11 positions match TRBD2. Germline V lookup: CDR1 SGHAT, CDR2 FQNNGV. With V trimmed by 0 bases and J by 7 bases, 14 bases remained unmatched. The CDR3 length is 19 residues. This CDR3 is CASSLEGGRGLAELNEQFF. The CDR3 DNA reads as TGTGCCAGCAGCTTAGAAGGAGGGCGGGGACTAGCGGAGTTAAATGAGCAGTTCTTC.

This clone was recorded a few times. CDR3 in amino acids: CASTPSWAGNTEAFF. CDR3 nucleotide sequence: TGTGCCAGCACCCCATCATGGGCAGGTAACACTGAAGCTTTCTTT. The chain employs TRBV28 and TRBJ1-1; D gene ambiguous. The V end lost 7 bases, the J end lost 2 bases, and 17 bases lay between the germline ends. CDR1 and CDR2 (germline): MDHEN, SYDVKM. This CDR3 is built from 15 residues.

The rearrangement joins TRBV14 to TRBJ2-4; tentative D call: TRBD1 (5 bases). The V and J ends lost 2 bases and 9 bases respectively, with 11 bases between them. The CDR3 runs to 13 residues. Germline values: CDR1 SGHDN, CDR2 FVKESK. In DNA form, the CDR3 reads TGTGCCAGCAGCCAAACGCTCCAGGGCATTCAGTACTTC. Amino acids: CASSQTLQGIQYF.

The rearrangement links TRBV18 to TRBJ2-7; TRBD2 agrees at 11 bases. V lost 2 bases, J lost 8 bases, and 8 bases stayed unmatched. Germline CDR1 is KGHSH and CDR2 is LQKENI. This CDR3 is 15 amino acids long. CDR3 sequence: CASSPSPTSGSQQYF. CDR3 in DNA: TGTGCCAGCTCACCATCCCCTACTAGCGGGAGCCAGCAGTACTTC.

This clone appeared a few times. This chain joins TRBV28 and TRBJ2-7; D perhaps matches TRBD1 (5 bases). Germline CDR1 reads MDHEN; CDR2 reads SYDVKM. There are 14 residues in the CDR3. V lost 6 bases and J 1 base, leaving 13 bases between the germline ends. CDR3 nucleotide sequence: TGTGCCAGCAGCACACCCCAGGGTTCCTACGAGCAGTACTTC. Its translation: CASSTPQGSYEQYF.

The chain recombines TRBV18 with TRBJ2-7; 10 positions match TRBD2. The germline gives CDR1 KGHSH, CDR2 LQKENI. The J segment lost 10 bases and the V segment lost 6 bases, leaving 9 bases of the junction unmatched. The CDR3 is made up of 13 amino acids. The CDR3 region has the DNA TGTGCCAGCTCGCGGACTAGCGGACAGGAACAGTACTTC. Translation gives CASSRTSGQEQYF. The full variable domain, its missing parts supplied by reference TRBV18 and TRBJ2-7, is NAGVMQNPRHLVRRRGQEARLRCSPMKGHSHVYWYRQLPEEGLKFMVYLQKENIIDESGMPKERFSAEFPKEGPSILRIQQVVRGDSAAYFCASSRTSGQEQYFGPGTRLTVT.

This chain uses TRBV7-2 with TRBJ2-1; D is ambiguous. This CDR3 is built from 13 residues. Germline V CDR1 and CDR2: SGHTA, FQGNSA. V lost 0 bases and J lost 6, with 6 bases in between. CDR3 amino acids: CASSLATGNEQFF. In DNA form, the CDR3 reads TGTGCCAGCAGCTTAGCAACGGGCAATGAGCAGTTCTTC.

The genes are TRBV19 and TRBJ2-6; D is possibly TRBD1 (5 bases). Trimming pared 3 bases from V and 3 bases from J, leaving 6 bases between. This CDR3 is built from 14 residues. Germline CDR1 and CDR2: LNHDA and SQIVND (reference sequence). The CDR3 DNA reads TGTGCCAGTAGTATCAGGGATGGGGCCAACGTCCTGACTTTC. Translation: CASSIRDGANVLTF.

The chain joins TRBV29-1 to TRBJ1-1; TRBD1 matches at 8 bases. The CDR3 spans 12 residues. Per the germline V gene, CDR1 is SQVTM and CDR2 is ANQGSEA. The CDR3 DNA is TGCACCACAGGGGGGCTGAACACTGAAGCTTTCTTT. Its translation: CTTGGLNTEAFF.

DNA for the CDR3: TGTGCCAGCTTTTCAGACAGGGAGGACAATGAGCAGTTCTTC. Translation: CASFSDREDNEQFF. V usage is TRBV2 and J usage is TRBJ2-1, with D perhaps matching TRBD1 (7 bases). Germline-derived CDR1 and CDR2 are SNHLY and FYNNEI. The V gene lost 8 bases and the J gene lost 5 bases, with 16 bases spanning the gap. The CDR3 covers 14 residues.

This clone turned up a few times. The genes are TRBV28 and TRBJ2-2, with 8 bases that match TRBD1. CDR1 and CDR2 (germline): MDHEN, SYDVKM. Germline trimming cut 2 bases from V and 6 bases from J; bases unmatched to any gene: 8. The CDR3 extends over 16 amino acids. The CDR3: CASSLVTGVQAGELFF. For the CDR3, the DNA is TGTGCCAGCAGTTTAGTGACAGGGGTCCAGGCCGGGGAGCTGTTTTTT.

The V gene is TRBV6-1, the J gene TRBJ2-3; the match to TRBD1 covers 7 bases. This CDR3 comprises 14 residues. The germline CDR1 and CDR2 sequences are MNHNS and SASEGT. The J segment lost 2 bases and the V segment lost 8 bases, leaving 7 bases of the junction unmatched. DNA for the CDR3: TGTGCCAGCCGCAGACAGGGAAACACAGATACGCAGTATTTT. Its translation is CASRRQGNTDTQYF.

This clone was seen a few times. CDR3 sequence reads: CASRDRWNSYEQYF. Here the CDR3 DNA reads TGTGCCAGCAGGGACAGGTGGAACTCCTACGAGCAGTACTTC. This rearrangement joins TRBV2 to TRBJ2-7; TRBD1 aligns across 7 bases. The ends lost 6 bases at V and 0 bases at J; junction bases unmatched: 5. Germline assignment: CDR1 SNHLY and CDR2 FYNNEI. The CDR3 extends over 14 amino acids.